These 21 T cell receptor beta chains came from one sample sequenced in a study of regulatory T cells in long-lasting Graves disease (dated by TCRdb to the early 2020s). Preparation of the library involved multiplex PCR. TCRdb records Illumina HiSeq 4000 as the sequencer. iRepertoire HTBI primers and Arm-PCR amplification of CDR3 regions were used to construct TCR beta libraries. The public reads were quality trimmed at Q25 with fastp and then assembled into clones with MiXCR by TCRdb, keeping productive beta chains. A single entry per CDR3 protein holds the most common genes and DNA from its merged rows. In this sample the table shows roughly 440,000 distinct CDR3 sequences, around 15% of which occur a single time. The ten largest clonotypes hold approximately 22% of the sample. The time point tag for this specimen amounts to: newly diagnosed GD, antithyroid drugs for less than 3 months. For both TCR sequencing and RNA sequencing, RNA was extracted from PBMCs using TRIzol.

This sample was shared with a second study, whose subject was T cells in Graves' hyperthyroidism and ophthalmopathy.

Sample: peripheral blood mononuclear cells (PBMCs), taken at new diagnosis, from a patient treated with antithyroid drugs. Receptors were obtained from a woman aged 18 to 35 with Graves disease. Donor details come from another sample of the same person, matched by shared clones.

This clonotype showed up many times. The chain has TRBV20-1 and TRBJ2-5; D not certain. V was shortened by 4 bases and J by 3 bases, with 6 bases between the two germline ends. From germline, CDR1 is DFQATT and CDR2 SNEGSKA (reference sequence). This CDR3 region has 11 residues. The CDR3 coding sequence is TGCAGTGCTACCGAGGAAGAGACCCAGTACTTC. Translation gives CSATEEETQYF.

This clonotype was detected only a few times. The rearrangement joins TRBV4-3 to TRBJ1-5, with D maybe TRBD1 (5 bases). The length of the CDR3 is 14 residues. V dropped 1 base and J dropped 2 bases, with 6 bases sitting between them. The V gene's germline CDR1 is LGHNA and CDR2 YSLEER. The chain's CDR3 is CASSQARGNQPQHF. The CDR3 bases are TGCGCCAGCAGCCAAGCCAGGGGCAATCAGCCCCAGCATTTT.

This clonotype occurred many times. The chain employs TRBV24-1 and TRBJ2-1; D gene unclear. This CDR3 spans 17 amino acids. Trimming left V 3 bases short and J 0 bases short, with 14 bases between. The V gene's germline CDR1 is KGHDR and CDR2 SFDVKD. CDR3 bases: TGTGCCACCAGTGATCACTCCGGTGCAAGCTCCTACAATGAGCAGTTCTTC. This codes for CATSDHSGASSYNEQFF.

CDR3 amino acids: CASRPGGADEKLFF. The CDR3 DNA is TGTGCCAGCAGACCCGGGGGGGCCGATGAAAAACTGTTTTTT. The gene calls are TRBV28 and TRBJ1-4; weak D call: TRBD1 (6 bases). V lost 6 bases and J lost 6, with 14 bases in between. CDR3 length equals 14 residues. The germline CDR1 and CDR2 sequences are MDHEN and SYDVKM.

This clonotype was seen a few times. The chain joins TRBV19 to TRBJ2-3; TRBD1 might be the D (5 bases). This CDR3 contains 16 residues. Germline V gene lookup returns CDR1 LNHDA and CDR2 SQIVND (reference sequence). The germline V and J ends were trimmed by 4 bases and 2 bases, with 16 bases remaining between them. CDR3 nucleotides: TGTGCCAGTAGTAACATACAGGAGAGGAACACAGATACGCAGTATTTT. Protein sequence: CASSNIQERNTDTQYF.

This clonotype was picked up many times. The gene calls are TRBV20-1 and TRBJ2-3; perhaps TRBD2 as D (5 bases). V lost 3 bases to trimming and J lost 6 bases, with 7 bases between them. Germline loops: CDR1 DFQATT, CDR2 SNEGSKA (reference sequence). This CDR3 spans 11 amino acids. CDR3 nucleotides: TGCAGTGCTAGGAGCGGCGATACGCAGTATTTT. Its protein is CSARSGDTQYF.

There are many counts of this clonotype. The chain recombines TRBV28 with TRBJ2-7; D uncertain. V gave up 3 bases and J gave up 2 bases, with 11 bases separating them. This CDR3 is built from 14 residues. The V gene's germline CDR1 is MDHEN and CDR2 SYDVKM. DNA for the CDR3: TGTGCCAGCAGTTTGACACAGCAGACCTACGAGCAGTACTTC. Translated: CASSLTQQTYEQYF.

Turning to this clonotype: Being one base from a much bigger clone, this may be a read error. The chain combines TRBV28 with TRBJ2-7, with D possibly being TRBD2 (6 bases). The CDR3 sequence is 14 residues long. CDR1 MDHEN and CDR2 SYDVKM come from the germline V gene. CDR3 region: CASSFLADYYERYF. The CDR3 coding sequence is TGTGCCAGCAGTTTTTTAGCGGACTACTACGAGCGGTACTTC.

A word on this clonotype: Germline is not matched at one junction end, which may reflect a read error. The J gene is TRBJ2-1, the V gene TRBV5-1, with D possibly called TRBD1 or TRBD2 (5 bases each). Germline CDR1 and CDR2: SGHRS and YFSETQ. The CDR3 spans 15 residues. The CDR3 loop is CASSLRGGLNNEQFF. The CDR3 DNA reads as TGTGCCAGCAGCTTGAGGGGCGGGCTTAACAATGAGCAGTTCTTC.

This clonotype was counted at least ten times. V and J are TRBV9 and TRBJ2-3, with D possibly matching TRBD2 (5 bases). V gave up 0 bases and J gave up 3 bases, with 14 bases separating them. CDR1 and CDR2 (germline): SGDLS, YYNGEE. This CDR3 spans 16 amino acids. DNA for the CDR3: TGTGCCAGCAGCGTAGTCCCAAACGGGAATACAGATACGCAGTATTTT. Translation: CASSVVPNGNTDTQYF. Drawing the rest from reference TRBV9 and TRBJ2-3, the complete variable domain is DSGVTQTPKHLITATGQRVTLRCSPRSGDLSVYWYQQSLDQGLQFLIQYYNGEERAKGNILERFSAQQFPDLHSELNLSSLELGDSALYFCASSVVPNGNTDTQYFGPGTRLTVL.

A note on this clonotype: The junction and the germline gene differ at one end; a read error may be behind it. The chain is built from TRBV20-1 and TRBJ1-4; 8 bases are shared with TRBD1. Germline CDR1 reads DFQATT; CDR2 reads SNEGSKA (reference sequence). This CDR3 is built from 12 residues. The CDR3 nucleotides read TGCAGTGCCAGGGGGCTGGTCGAAAAGCTGTTTTTT. Translation: CSARGLVEKLFF.

Concerning this clonotype: It may be a read error: a sequence one base away is much more abundant. Given the absence of the conserved phenylalanine or tryptophan at the CDR3 end, a read error is likely. It is unclear where the CDR3 begins or ends on the DNA, so no DNA is shown, and the CDR3 is as TCRdb lists it. The chain employs TRBV11-2 and TRBJ2-3. The CDR3 sequence runs 13 residues, both termini included. Germline CDR1 is SGHAT and CDR2 is FQNNGV. The CDR3 reads CASSLVGNHEQYL.

The chain is built from TRBV4-1 and TRBJ2-5, with TRBD2 matching over 7 bases. Germline assignment: CDR1 MGHRA and CDR2 YSYEKL. With V trimmed by 8 bases and J by 5 bases, 14 bases remained unmatched. The CDR3 has 15 amino acids. As DNA, the CDR3 is TGCGCCAGCCGTCCCGTCGGGAGGCGGGGTGAGACCCAGTACTTC. It is translated as CASRPVGRRGETQYF.

In its sample, this clonotype was seen many times. The chain is built from TRBV3-1 and TRBJ1-1; no clear D gene. The CDR3 totals 15 residues. Germline V CDR1 and CDR2: LGHDT, YNNKEL (reference sequence). The V end lost 1 base, the J end lost 4 bases, and 13 bases lay between the germline ends. Here the CDR3 DNA reads TGTGCCAGCAGCCAAGGACTAGTGAGGCCCACTGAAGCTTTCTTT. Its translation is CASSQGLVRPTEAFF.

This clonotype has at least ten counts. This chain joins TRBV11-2 and TRBJ2-2; 10 bases align to TRBD2. In germline, CDR1 is SGHAT, CDR2 FQNNGV. Trimming cost V 5 bases and J 1 base; bases outside gene matches: 1. CDR3 length: 15 amino acids. The CDR3 reads CASSRTSGNTGELFF. CDR3 DNA: TGTGCCAGCAGCCGGACTAGCGGGAACACCGGGGAGCTGTTTTTT.

The CDR3 is CASSLALNVLNPGNTIYF. CDR3 nucleotide sequence: TGTGCCAGCAGCTTAGCGCTAAATGTCCTAAACCCTGGAAACACCATATATTTT. This chain uses TRBV7-9 with TRBJ1-3, with no clear D. Trimming removed 0 bases from V and 2 bases from J, with 17 bases in between. The CDR3 is made up of 18 amino acids. The germline CDR1 and CDR2 sequences are SEHNR and FQNEAQ (reference sequence).

CDR3 residues: CASSTTGTSDYNEQFF. The CDR3, as DNA: TGTGCCAGCAGCACAACCGGGACTAGCGACTACAATGAGCAGTTCTTC. J is TRBJ2-1 and V is TRBV7-3; 10 bases line up with TRBD2. V trimming: 5 bases; J trimming: 3 bases; junction bases outside the gene matches: 7. Germline V gene data show CDR1 as SGHTA and CDR2 as FQGTGA. The CDR3 spans 16 residues.

This clonotype was counted a few times. This chain connects TRBV11-2 to TRBJ1-1; D is unclear. This CDR3 has 14 amino acids. The germline CDR1 and CDR2 sequences are SGHAT and FQNNGV. V was trimmed by 5 bases and J by 1 base, leaving 11 bases between them. Here the CDR3 reads CASSTRWKNTEAFF. The CDR3 DNA reads TGTGCCAGCAGCACAAGATGGAAGAACACTGAAGCTTTCTTT.

This chain joins TRBV19 and TRBJ2-1; D uncertain. V lost 4 bases to trimming and J lost 0 bases, with 10 bases between them. The CDR3 totals 15 residues. In germline, CDR1 is LNHDA, CDR2 SQIVND (reference sequence). CDR3 region: CASSTPRSSYNEQFF. Written as DNA, the CDR3 is TGTGCCAGTAGTACACCTAGAAGCTCCTACAATGAGCAGTTCTTC.

This clonotype was seen ten or more times. The chain couples TRBV5-4 to TRBJ2-5; the D gene is possibly TRBD2 (6 bases). V was clipped by 1 base and J by 0 bases, with 10 bases between them. Germline lookup yields CDR1 SGHNT and CDR2 YYREEE (reference sequence). The CDR3 extends over 15 amino acids. The chain's CDR3 is CASSLFREYQETQYF. DNA of the CDR3: TGTGCCAGCAGCTTGTTCCGGGAGTACCAAGAGACCCAGTACTTC.

This clonotype showed up many times. This chain joins TRBV28 and TRBJ1-1; D is possibly TRBD1 (6 bases). The V end was cut by 2 bases, the J end by 3 bases, with 13 bases between. Germline V gene data show CDR1 as MDHEN and CDR2 as SYDVKM. The CDR3 is 15 amino acids. The CDR3 bases are TGTGCCAGCAGTTTAATAGGGGGGCGGGACACTGAAGCTTTCTTT. Protein: CASSLIGGRDTEAFF.